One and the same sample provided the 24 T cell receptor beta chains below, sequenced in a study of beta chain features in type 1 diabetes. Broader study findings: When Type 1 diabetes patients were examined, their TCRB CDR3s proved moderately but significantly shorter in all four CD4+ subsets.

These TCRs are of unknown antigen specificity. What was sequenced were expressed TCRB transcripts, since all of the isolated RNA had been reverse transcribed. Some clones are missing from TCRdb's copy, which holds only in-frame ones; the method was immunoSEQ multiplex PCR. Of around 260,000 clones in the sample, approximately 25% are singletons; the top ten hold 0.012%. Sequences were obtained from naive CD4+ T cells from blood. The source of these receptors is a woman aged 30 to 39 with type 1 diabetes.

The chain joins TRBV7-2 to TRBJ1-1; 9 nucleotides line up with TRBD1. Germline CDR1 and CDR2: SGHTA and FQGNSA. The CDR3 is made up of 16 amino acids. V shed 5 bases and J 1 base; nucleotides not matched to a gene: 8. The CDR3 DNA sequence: TGTGCCAGCAGCCTGTGGACAGGGGCTCCGAACACTGAAGCTTTCTTT. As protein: CASSLWTGAPNTEAFF.

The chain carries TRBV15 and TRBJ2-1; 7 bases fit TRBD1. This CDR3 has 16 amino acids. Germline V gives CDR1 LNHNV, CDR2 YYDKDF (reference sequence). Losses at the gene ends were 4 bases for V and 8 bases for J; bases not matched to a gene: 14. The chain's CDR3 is CATSKTGTDGSHEQFF. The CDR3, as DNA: TGTGCCACCAGCAAAACCGGGACAGATGGGTCCCATGAGCAGTTCTTC.

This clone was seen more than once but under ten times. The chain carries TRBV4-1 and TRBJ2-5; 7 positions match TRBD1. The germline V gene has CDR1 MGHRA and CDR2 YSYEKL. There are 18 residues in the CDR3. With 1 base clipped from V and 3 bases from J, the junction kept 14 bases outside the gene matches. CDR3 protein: CASSQGPATGNRKETQYF. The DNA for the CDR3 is TGCGCCAGCAGCCAAGGCCCCGCGACAGGGAACCGAAAAGAGACCCAGTACTTC.

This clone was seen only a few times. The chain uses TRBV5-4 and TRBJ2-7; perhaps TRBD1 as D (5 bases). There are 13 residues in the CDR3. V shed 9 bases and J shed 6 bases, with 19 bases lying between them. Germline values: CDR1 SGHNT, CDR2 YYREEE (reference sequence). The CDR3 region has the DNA TGTGCCACCCACCCCCAGGGTCCCCGCGAGCAGTACTTC. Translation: CATHPQGPREQYF.

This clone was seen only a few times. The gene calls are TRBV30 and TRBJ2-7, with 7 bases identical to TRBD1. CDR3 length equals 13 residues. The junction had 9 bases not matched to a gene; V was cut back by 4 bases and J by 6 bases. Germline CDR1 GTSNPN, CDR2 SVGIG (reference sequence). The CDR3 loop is CAWMRAGGSEQYF. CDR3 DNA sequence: TGTGCCTGGATGAGGGCAGGGGGAAGCGAGCAGTACTTC.

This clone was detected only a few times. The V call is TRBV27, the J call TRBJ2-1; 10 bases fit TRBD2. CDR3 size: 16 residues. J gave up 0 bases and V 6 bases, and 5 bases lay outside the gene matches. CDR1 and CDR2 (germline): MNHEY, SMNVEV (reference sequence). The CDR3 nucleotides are TGTGCCAGCAGAGAAAGCGGGAGGGCCTCCTACAATGAGCAGTTCTTC. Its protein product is CASRESGRASYNEQFF.

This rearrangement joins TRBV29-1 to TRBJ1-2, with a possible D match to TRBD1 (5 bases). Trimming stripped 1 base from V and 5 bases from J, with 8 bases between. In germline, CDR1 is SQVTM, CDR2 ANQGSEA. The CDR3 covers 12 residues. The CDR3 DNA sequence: TGCAGCGTTGAAGTGGGGCTTTATGGCTACACCTTC. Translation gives CSVEVGLYGYTF.

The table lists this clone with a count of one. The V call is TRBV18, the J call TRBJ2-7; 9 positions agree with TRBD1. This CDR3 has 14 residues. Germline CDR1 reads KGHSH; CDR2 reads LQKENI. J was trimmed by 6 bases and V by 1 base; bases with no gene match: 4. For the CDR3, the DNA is TGTGCCAGCTCACCACGGGACAGGGACGCCGAGCAGTACTTC. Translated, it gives CASSPRDRDAEQYF.

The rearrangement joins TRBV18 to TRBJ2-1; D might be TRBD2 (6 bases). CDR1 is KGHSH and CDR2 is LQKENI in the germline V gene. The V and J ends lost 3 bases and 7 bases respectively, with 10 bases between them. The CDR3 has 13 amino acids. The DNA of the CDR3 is TGTGCCAGCTCACCCCCTAGCGTTAATGAGCAGTTCTTC. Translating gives CASSPPSVNEQFF.

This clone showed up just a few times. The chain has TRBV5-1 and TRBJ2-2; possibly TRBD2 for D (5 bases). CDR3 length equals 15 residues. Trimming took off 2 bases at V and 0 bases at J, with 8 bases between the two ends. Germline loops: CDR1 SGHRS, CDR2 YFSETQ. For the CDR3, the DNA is TGCGCCAGCAGCTTTAGCGTACCGAACACCGGGGAGCTGTTTTTT. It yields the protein CASSFSVPNTGELFF.

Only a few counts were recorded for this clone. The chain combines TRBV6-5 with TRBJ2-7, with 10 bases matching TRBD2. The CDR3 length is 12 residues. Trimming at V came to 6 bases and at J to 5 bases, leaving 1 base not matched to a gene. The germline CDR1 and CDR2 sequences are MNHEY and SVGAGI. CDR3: CASRGLANEQYF. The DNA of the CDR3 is TGTGCCAGCAGGGGACTAGCGAACGAGCAGTACTTC.

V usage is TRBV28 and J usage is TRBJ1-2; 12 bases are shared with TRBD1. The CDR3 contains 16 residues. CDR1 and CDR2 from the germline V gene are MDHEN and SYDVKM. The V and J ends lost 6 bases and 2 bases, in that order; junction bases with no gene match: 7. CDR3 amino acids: CASRLSGTGGNYGYTF. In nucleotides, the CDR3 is TGTGCCAGCAGGCTGTCCGGGACAGGGGGCAACTATGGCTACACCTTC.

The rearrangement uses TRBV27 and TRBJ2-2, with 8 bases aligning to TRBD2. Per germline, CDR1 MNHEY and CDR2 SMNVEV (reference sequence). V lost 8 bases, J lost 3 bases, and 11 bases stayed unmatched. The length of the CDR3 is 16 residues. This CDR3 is CASHFSSGVDTGELFF. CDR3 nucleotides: TGTGCCAGCCATTTTAGTAGCGGGGTCGACACCGGGGAGCTGTTTTTT.

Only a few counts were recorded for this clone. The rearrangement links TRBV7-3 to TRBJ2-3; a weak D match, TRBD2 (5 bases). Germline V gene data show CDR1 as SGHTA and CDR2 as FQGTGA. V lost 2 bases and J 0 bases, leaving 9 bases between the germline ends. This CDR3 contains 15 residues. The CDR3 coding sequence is TGTGCCAGCAGCTTACAACGGACTAGCACAGATACGCAGTATTTT. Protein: CASSLQRTSTDTQYF.

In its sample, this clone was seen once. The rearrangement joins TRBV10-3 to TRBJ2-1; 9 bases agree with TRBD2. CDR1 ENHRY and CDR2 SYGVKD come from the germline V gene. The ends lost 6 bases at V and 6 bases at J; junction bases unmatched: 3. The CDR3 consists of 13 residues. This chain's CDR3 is CAIRTSGTNEQFF. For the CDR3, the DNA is TGTGCCATCAGGACTAGCGGAACCAATGAGCAGTTCTTC.

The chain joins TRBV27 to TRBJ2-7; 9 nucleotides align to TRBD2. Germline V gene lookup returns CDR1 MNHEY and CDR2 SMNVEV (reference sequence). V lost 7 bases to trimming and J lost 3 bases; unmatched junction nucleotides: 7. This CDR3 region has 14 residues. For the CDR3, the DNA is TGTGCCAGCAACCCCCGCGGGAGGGACTACGAGCAGTACTTC. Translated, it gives CASNPRGRDYEQYF.

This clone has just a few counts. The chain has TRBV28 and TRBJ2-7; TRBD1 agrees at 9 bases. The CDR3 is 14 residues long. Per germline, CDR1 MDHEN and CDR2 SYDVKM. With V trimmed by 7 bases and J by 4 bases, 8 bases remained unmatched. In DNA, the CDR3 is TGTGCCAGCACCCTCCCGGGACAGGGATACGAGCAGTACTTC. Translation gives CASTLPGQGYEQYF. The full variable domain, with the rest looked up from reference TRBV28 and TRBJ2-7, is DVKVTQSSRYLVKRTGEKVFLECVQDMDHENMFWYRQDPGLGLRLIYFSYDVKMKEKGDIPEGYSVSREKKERFSLILESASTNQTSMYLCASTLPGQGYEQYFGPGTRLTVT.

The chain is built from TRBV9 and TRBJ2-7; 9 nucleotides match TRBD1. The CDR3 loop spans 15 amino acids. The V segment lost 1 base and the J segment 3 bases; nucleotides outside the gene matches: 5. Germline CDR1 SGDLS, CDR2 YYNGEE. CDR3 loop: CASSVTGGSSYEQYF. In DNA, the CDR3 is TGTGCCAGCAGCGTAACAGGGGGCTCAAGCTACGAGCAGTACTTC.

Written as DNA, the CDR3 is TGTGCCAGCAGCTGGACAGAATACACTGAAGCTTTCTTT. Translating it yields CASSWTEYTEAFF. The chain employs TRBV11-3 and TRBJ1-1; TRBD1 is a possible D gene (6 bases). The V and J ends lost 4 bases and 3 bases respectively, with 9 bases between them. This CDR3 comprises 13 residues. From germline, CDR1 is SGHNT and CDR2 YENEEA.

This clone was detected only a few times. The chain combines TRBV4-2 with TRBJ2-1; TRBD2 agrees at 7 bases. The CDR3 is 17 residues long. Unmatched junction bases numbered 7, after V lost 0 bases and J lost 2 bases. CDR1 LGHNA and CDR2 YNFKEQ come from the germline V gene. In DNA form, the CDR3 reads TGTGCCAGCAGCCAAGAAGGAGCTAGCGGAACCTACAATGAGCAGTTCTTC. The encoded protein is CASSQEGASGTYNEQFF.

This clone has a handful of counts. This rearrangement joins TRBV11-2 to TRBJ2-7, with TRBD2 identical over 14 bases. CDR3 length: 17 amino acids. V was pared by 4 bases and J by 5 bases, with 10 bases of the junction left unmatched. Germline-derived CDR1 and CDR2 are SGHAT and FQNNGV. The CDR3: CASSSGLAGVQWHEQYF. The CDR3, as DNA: TGTGCCAGCAGCTCGGGACTAGCGGGAGTGCAATGGCACGAGCAGTACTTC.

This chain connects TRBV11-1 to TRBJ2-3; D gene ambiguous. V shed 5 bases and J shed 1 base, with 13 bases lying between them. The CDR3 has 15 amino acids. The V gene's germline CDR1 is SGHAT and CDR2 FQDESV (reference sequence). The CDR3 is CASSRFRIRTDTQYF. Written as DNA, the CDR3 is TGTGCCAGCAGCCGGTTCAGGATCCGCACAGATACGCAGTATTTT.

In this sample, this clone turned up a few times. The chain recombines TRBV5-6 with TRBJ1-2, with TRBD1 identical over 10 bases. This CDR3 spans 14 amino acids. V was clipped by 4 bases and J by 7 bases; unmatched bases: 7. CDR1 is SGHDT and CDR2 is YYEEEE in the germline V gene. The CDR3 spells CASSHRQGAVGYTF. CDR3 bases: TGTGCCAGCAGCCACAGACAGGGGGCAGTTGGCTACACCTTC.

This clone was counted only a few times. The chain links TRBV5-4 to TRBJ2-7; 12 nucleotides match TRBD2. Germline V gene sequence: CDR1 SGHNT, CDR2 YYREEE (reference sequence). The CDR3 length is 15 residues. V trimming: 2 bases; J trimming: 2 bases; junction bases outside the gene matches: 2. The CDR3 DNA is TGTGCCAGCAGCTTTGGACTAGCGGGGACCTACGAGCAGTACTTC. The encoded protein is CASSFGLAGTYEQYF.